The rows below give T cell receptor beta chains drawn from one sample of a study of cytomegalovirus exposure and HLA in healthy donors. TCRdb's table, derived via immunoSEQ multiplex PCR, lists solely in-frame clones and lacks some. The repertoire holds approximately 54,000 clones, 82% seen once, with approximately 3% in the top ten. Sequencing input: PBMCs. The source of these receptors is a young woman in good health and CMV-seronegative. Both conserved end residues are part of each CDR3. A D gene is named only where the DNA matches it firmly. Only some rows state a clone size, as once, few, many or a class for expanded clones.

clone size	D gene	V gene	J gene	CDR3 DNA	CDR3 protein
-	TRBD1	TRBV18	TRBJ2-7	TGTGCCAGCTCACCCCGGACAGGCTACGAGCAGTACTTC	CASSPRTGYEQYF
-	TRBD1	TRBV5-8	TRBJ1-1	TGTGCCAGCAGCGGACCAGACAGGGATATCCGGAACACTGAAGCTTTCTTT	CASSGPDRDIRNTEAFF
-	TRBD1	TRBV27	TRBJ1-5	TGTGCCAGCGGACGACAGGGGGCGAACAATCAGCCCCAGCATTTT	CASGRQGANNQPQHF
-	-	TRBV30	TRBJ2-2	TGTGCCTGGTCCCCCGGTTCCGGGGAGCTGTTTTTT	CAWSPGSGELFF
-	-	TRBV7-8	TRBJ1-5	TGTGCCAGCAGCTTAGGATGGAGTCAGCCCCAGCATTTT	CASSLGWSQPQHF
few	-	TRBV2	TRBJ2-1	TGTGCCAGCAGTGAGTCAGGCGCTGAGCAGTTCTTC	CASSESGAEQFF
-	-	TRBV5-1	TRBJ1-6	TGCGCCAGCAGCCCCTGGATTAGCAGACTCGAAAATTCACCCCTCCACTTT	CASSPWISRLENSPLHF
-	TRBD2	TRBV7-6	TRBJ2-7	TGTGCCAGCAGCCCTCGGGAGGGCGCTGGGTACGAGCAGTACTTC	CASSPREGAGYEQYF
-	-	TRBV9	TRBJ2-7	TGTGCCAGCAGCGTAGGTGGGGGGGCGGGGGAGCAGTACTTC	CASSVGGGAGEQYF
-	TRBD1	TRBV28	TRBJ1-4	TGTGCCAGCAGTTTGGACAGGCAAAATGAAAAACTGTTTTTT	CASSLDRQNEKLFF
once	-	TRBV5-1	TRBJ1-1	TGCGCCAGCAGCGTAAAGGAAATGGGCCACACTGAAGCTTTCTTT	CASSVKEMGHTEAFF
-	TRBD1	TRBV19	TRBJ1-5	TGTGCCAGTAGCTACAGGGGGGATCAGCCCCAGCATTTT	CASSYRGDQPQHF
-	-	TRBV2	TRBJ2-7	TGTGCCAGCGGGGGGGAGCAGTACTTC	CASGGEQYF
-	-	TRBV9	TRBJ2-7	TGTGCCAGCAGCGGTGACTGGCGCTCCTACGAGCAGTACTTC	CASSGDWRSYEQYF